The sequence of this T cell receptor (beta chain) was determined in a study of T cell changes during pregnancy in multiple sclerosis. The CDR3 has 19 residues. Sequencing used immunoSEQ multiplex PCR; TCRdb keeps in-frame clones, though not all of them. Of 70,000 or so clones listed, roughly 91% are singletons. The gene calls are TRBV21-1 and TRBJ2-7; the DNA was not compared with TRBD2, the D call given in the table. TRBV21-1 is a pseudogene. This clonotype originated in a female donor with multiple sclerosis, enrolled in a pregnancy study. Sequenced here: peripheral blood, sampled in the third trimester of pregnancy. The CDR3 nucleotides read TGTGCCAGCAGCAAAGAGGTGGCGCTAGCGGGGGGGAGCTCCTACGAGCAGTACTTC. Its translation: CASSKEVALAGGSSYEQYF.